This T cell receptor (beta chain) was profiled in a study of CD8+ T cells in alopecia areata. As for treatment: oral pan-JAK inhibitor, 5-10 mg twice daily. Individuals with alopecia areata gave both lesional scalp punch biopsies and peripheral blood for collection. This CDR3 has 13 residues. Trimming removed 7 bases from V and 2 bases from J, with 12 bases in between. Germline assignment: CDR1 LGHNT and CDR2 FRNRAP. Extraction and reverse transcription of RNA yielded cDNA as the sequencing template. The table came from immunoSEQ multiplex PCR; TCRdb's copy has only in-frame clones and leaves some out. The data show 110,000 to 150,000 clones, about 59% seen once. This clone was seen a few times. Its antigen is currently unknown. Whole-study findings and limits: Tofacitinib significantly decreased scalp clonality and expanded CD8+ clones among top 100. There were also resident alphabeta T cells of normal skin sequenced in scalp samples. More clonal than normal scalp was lesional scalp, particularly alopecia totalis/universalis.

This sequence was found in a human donor with alopecia areata. The sequencing here drew on CD8+ T cells sorted from blood, taken at week 4, from a patient treated with tofacitinib. The V and J genes are TRBV12-5 and TRBJ2-7; D is ambiguous. The CDR3 region has the DNA TGTGCTAGTGCGATAGGTTGGACCTACGAGCAGTACTTC. It codes for CASAIGWTYEQYF.